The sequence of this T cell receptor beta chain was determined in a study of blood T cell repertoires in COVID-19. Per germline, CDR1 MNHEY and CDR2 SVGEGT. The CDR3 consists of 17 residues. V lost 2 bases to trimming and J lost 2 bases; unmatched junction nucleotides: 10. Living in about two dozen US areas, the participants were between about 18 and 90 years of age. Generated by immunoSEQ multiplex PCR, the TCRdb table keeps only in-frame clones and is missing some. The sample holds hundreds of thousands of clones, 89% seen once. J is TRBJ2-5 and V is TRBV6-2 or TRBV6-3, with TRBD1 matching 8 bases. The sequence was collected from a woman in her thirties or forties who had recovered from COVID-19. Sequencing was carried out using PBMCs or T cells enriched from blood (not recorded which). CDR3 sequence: CASSYPRQGSTQETQYF. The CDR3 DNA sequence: TGTGCCAGCAGTTACCCCCGACAGGGGTCCACGCAAGAGACCCAGTACTTC.